This TCR beta chain was identified during a study of shared T cell receptors in the human thymus. V lost 4 bases and J 7 bases, leaving 20 bases between the germline ends. The CDR3 is made up of 16 amino acids. The germline CDR1 and CDR2 sequences are LNHDA and SQIVND (reference sequence). Some clones are missing from TCRdb's copy, which holds only in-frame ones; the method was immunoSEQ multiplex PCR. The sample contains around 730,000 clones, 70% to 90% of which appear only once. These sequences were also reported in another study, on human thymus T cells. As that report states: Repertoires sampled from thymus and blood appeared biased in V and J gene usage.

V and J are TRBV19 and TRBJ2-1, with D possibly TRBD2 on 5 matching bases. The sequenced material came from thymocytes. The clonotype originates from a girl under three years old with a congenital heart defect. The CDR3 reads CASSTPRDHRVNEQFF. The CDR3 bases are TGTGCCAGTAGTACTCCGAGGGATCACCGGGTGAATGAGCAGTTCTTC.